The 20 T cell receptor beta chains below were found in one sample sequenced in a study of neoadjuvant anti-PD-1 for oral cavity cancer. Sequenced by immunoSEQ multiplex PCR; TCRdb stores in-frame clones only, minus some. The table has 13,000 or so clones, around 75% seen once; the top ten hold roughly 2.5%. Regarding time point: after neoadjuvant nivolumab, at surgical resection. The specimen was PBMCs, collected after nivolumab (anti-PD-1) treatment. The source is a person aged 40-85 years with oral cavity squamous cell carcinoma.

This chain uses TRBV5-4 with TRBJ1-2; D remains unclear. Trimming cost V 4 bases and J 8 bases, with 18 bases left between them. CDR1 and CDR2 from the germline V gene are SGHNT and YYREEE (reference sequence). The CDR3 extends over 14 amino acids. Here the CDR3 DNA reads TGTGCCAGCAGCCCCGGCGAGGGTCCCCGAGGCTACACCTTC. Translation: CASSPGEGPRGYTF.

The V gene is TRBV5-5, the J gene TRBJ1-4; D is unresolved. The CDR3 is made up of 14 amino acids. Germline CDR1 and CDR2: SGHKS and YYEKEE (reference sequence). With 7 bases removed from V and 4 bases from J, the gap between germline ends came to 14 bases. The CDR3 loop is CASSGVWVNEKLFF. CDR3 bases: TGTGCCAGCTCCGGGGTGTGGGTTAATGAAAAACTGTTTTTT.

In this sample, this clone turned up a few times. The chain carries TRBV5-1 and TRBJ2-7; D may correspond to TRBD1 or TRBD2 (7 bases each). This CDR3 contains 16 residues. Germline V gene lookup returns CDR1 SGHRS and CDR2 YFSETQ. The V end was cut by 2 bases, the J end by 5 bases, with 20 bases between. The chain's CDR3 is CASSLGSGTVLNEQYF. The CDR3 DNA reads TGCGCCAGCAGCTTAGGGAGCGGGACAGTCCTTAACGAGCAGTACTTC.

This chain links TRBV7-8 with TRBJ2-2; D not resolved. Germline assignment: CDR1 SGHVS and CDR2 FQNEAQ. The CDR3 extends over 16 amino acids. Trimming cost V 1 base and J 7 bases, with 16 bases left between them. The CDR3 DNA follows: TGTGCCAGCAGCTTAGGTTCACCGGTTTTACACGGGGAGCTGTTTTTT. It translates to CASSLGSPVLHGELFF.

This clone was seen a few times. The CDR3 reads CAWSIGQTEKLFF. In DNA, the CDR3 is TGTGCCTGGAGCATCGGACAGACTGAAAAACTGTTTTTT. The chain links TRBV30 to TRBJ1-4; possible D gene TRBD1, 6 bases. Per the germline V gene, CDR1 is GTSNPN and CDR2 is SVGIG (reference sequence). Trimming pared 3 bases from V and 7 bases from J, leaving 12 bases between. The CDR3 sequence is 13 residues long.

This rearrangement joins TRBV6-5 to TRBJ1-4; D is ambiguous. Per germline, CDR1 MNHEY and CDR2 SVGAGI. V was clipped by 0 bases and J by 6 bases, with 11 bases between them. This CDR3 has 15 amino acids. CDR3 sequence reads: CASSYSRGIDEKLFF. The CDR3 region has the DNA TGTGCCAGCAGTTACTCGCGAGGAATCGATGAAAAACTGTTTTTT.

Only a few counts were recorded for this clone. The genes are TRBV6-1 and TRBJ1-5; TRBD1 might be the D (5 bases). Germline values: CDR1 MNHNS, CDR2 SASEGT. The germline V and J ends were trimmed by 2 bases and 6 bases, with 14 bases remaining between them. The CDR3 is 15 residues long. Here the CDR3 DNA reads TGTGCCAGCAGTGAAACCCAGGGTAGAGGTCAGCCCCAGCATTTT. It encodes CASSETQGRGQPQHF.

This clone was counted only a few times. This sequence joins TRBV4-1 and TRBJ2-3; no definite D call. CDR3 length: 15 residues. V was trimmed by 1 base and J by 2 bases, leaving 10 bases between them. CDR1 is MGHRA, CDR2 YSYEKL, per germline. The chain's CDR3 is CASSQVPANTDTQYF. The DNA for the CDR3 is TGCGCCAGCAGCCAAGTTCCCGCTAACACAGATACGCAGTATTTT.

The chain is built from TRBV5-4 and TRBJ2-4; 7 nucleotides agree with TRBD2. J was trimmed by 2 bases and V by 2 bases; bases with no gene match: 4. The CDR3 loop spans 15 amino acids. Germline assignment: CDR1 SGHNT and CDR2 YYREEE (reference sequence). Here the CDR3 reads CASSFEGGTKNIQYF. In nucleotides, the CDR3 is TGTGCCAGCAGCTTCGAGGGAGGGACCAAAAACATTCAGTACTTC.

This CDR3 reads CAWSVLLGVGTDTQYF. The CDR3, as DNA: TGTGCCTGGAGTGTATTGTTGGGGGTTGGTACAGATACGCAGTATTTT. V gene TRBV30 combines with J gene TRBJ2-3; D tentatively fits TRBD1 or TRBD2 (5 bases each). Germline values: CDR1 GTSNPN, CDR2 SVGIG (reference sequence). This CDR3 contains 16 residues. The V end was cut by 0 bases, the J end by 3 bases, with 16 bases between.

The V and J genes are TRBV7-9 and TRBJ2-5, with 11 nucleotides matching TRBD2. The CDR3 is 14 residues long. Losses at the gene ends were 3 bases for V and 5 bases for J; bases not matched to a gene: 2. Germline V lookup: CDR1 SEHNR, CDR2 FQNEAQ (reference sequence). DNA for the CDR3: TGTGCCAGCAGCTTGGGACTAGCGGAGGAGACCCAGTACTTC. As protein: CASSLGLAEETQYF.

J is TRBJ2-5 and V is TRBV5-1; D ambiguous. The CDR3 runs to 14 residues. Germline loops: CDR1 SGHRS, CDR2 YFSETQ. The V and J ends lost 3 bases and 5 bases respectively, with 14 bases between them. The CDR3: CASSSRLGRETQYF. The CDR3 coding sequence is TGCGCCAGCAGCTCCCGACTGGGTAGGGAGACCCAGTACTTC.

The V call is TRBV7-6, the J call TRBJ1-2, with 7 bases matching TRBD1. The germline V gene has CDR1 SGHVS and CDR2 FNYEAQ. The CDR3 covers 13 residues. The V segment lost 5 bases and the J segment 7 bases; nucleotides outside the gene matches: 7. The CDR3 DNA reads as TGTGCCAGCAGCGACTACAGGGGTCCTGGCTACACCTTC. It is translated as CASSDYRGPGYTF.

The V gene is TRBV7-8, the J gene TRBJ1-5; 8 bases are a match to TRBD1. Germline CDR1 SGHVS, CDR2 FQNEAQ. V lost 5 bases and J lost 4; bases outside the gene matches: 7. This CDR3 is 15 amino acids long. The CDR3 sequence: CASSDRGGRNQPQHF. CDR3 sequence (DNA): TGTGCCAGCAGCGACAGGGGTGGAAGGAATCAGCCCCAGCATTTT.

The J gene is TRBJ2-2, the V gene TRBV7-2; maybe TRBD1 (6 bases). CDR1 is SGHTA, CDR2 FQGNSA, per germline. The CDR3 is 16 amino acids. Trimming took off 1 base at V and 7 bases at J, with 16 bases between the two ends. CDR3 sequence reads: CASSLVVGAPFGELFF. The CDR3 nucleotides read TGTGCCAGCAGCTTAGTCGTGGGGGCGCCGTTCGGGGAGCTGTTTTTT.

This clone was observed once. The rearrangement links TRBV5-5 to TRBJ1-1; no reliable D call. CDR3 length equals 12 residues. Between the trimmed V and J ends, which lost 2 bases and 3 bases, there was a span of 5 bases. The germline gives CDR1 SGHKS, CDR2 YYEKEE (reference sequence). As DNA, the CDR3 is TGTGCCAGCAGCTTTCCGGACACTGAAGCTTTCTTT. The encoded protein is CASSFPDTEAFF. Combining the CDR3 with reference TRBV5-5 and TRBJ1-1 gives the whole variable domain DAGVTQSPTHLIKTRGQQVTLRCSPISGHKSVSWYQQVLGQGPQFIFQYYEKEERGRGNFPDRFSARQFPNYSSELNVNALLLGDSALYLCASSFPDTEAFFGQGTRLTVV.

The chain carries TRBV5-8 and TRBJ1-4; D gene uncertain. V gave up 2 bases and J gave up 0 bases, with 8 bases separating them. The CDR3 spans 15 residues. From germline, CDR1 is SGHTS and CDR2 YDEGEE. The CDR3 loop reads CASSFWEATNEKLFF. CDR3 in DNA: TGTGCCAGCAGCTTCTGGGAGGCAACTAATGAAAAACTGTTTTTT.

The rearrangement uses TRBV30 and TRBJ1-2, with D possibly TRBD1 on 6 matching bases. The germline V gene has CDR1 GTSNPN and CDR2 SVGIG (reference sequence). The V gene lost 5 bases and the J gene lost 7 bases, with 14 bases spanning the gap. There are 12 residues in the CDR3. The CDR3 DNA reads as TGTGCCTGGCCCAGGGGAGGCGGTGGCTACACCTTC. It codes for CAWPRGGGGYTF. The full variable domain, completed using reference TRBV30 and TRBJ1-2, is SQTIHQWPATLVQPVGSPLSLECTVEGTSNPNLYWYRQAAGRGLQLLFYSVGIGQISSEVPQNLSASRPQDRQFILSSKKLLLSDSGFYLCAWPRGGGGYTFGSGTRLTVV.

This clone was found once. This chain joins TRBV11-2 and TRBJ2-6, with D perhaps TRBD1 (6 bases). Trimming removed 1 base from V and 0 bases from J, with 16 bases in between. This CDR3 is built from 19 residues. The germline V gene encodes CDR1 SGHAT and CDR2 FQNNGV. The CDR3 loop is CASSLGWTVVNSGANVLTF. The CDR3 region has the DNA TGTGCCAGCAGCTTAGGTTGGACAGTGGTTAACTCTGGGGCCAACGTCCTGACTTTC.

The rearrangement links TRBV5-6 to TRBJ2-3; tentatively, D is TRBD1 or TRBD2 (5 bases each). Trimming removed 4 bases at V and 1 base at J, with 16 bases between. Germline values: CDR1 SGHDT, CDR2 YYEEEE. The CDR3 spans 16 residues. For the CDR3, the DNA is TGTGCCAGCAGCGGCGACCGGGACCGGGGCACAGATACGCAGTATTTT. Its translation: CASSGDRDRGTDTQYF.